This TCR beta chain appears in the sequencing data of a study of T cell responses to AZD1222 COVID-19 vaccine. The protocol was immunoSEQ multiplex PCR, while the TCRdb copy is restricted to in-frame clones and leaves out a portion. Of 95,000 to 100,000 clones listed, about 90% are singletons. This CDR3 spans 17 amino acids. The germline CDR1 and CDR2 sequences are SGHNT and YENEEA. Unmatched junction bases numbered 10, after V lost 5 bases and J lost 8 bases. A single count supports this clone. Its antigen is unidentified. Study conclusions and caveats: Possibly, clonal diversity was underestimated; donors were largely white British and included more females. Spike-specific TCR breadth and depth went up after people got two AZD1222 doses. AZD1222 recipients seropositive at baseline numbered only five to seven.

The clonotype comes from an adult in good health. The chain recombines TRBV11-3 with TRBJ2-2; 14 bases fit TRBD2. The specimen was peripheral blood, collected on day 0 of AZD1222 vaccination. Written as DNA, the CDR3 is TGTGCCAGCAGCCCAAATGGACTAGCGGGAGGAGCTGGGGAGCTGTTTTTT. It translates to CASSPNGLAGGAGELFF. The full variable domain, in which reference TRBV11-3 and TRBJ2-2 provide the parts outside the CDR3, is EAGVVQSPRYKIIEKKQPVAFWCNPISGHNTLYWYLQNLGQGPELLIRYENEEAVDDSQLPKDRFSAERLKGVDSTLKIQPAELGDSAVYLCASSPNGLAGGAGELFFGEGSRLTVL.